This T cell receptor (beta chain) originates from a study of cytomegalovirus exposure and HLA in healthy donors (TCRdb year 2017). Background for the entire study: According to an earlier analysis of a few hundred of the donors, 200 million or so T cells yielded over 100 million unique TCR beta sequences and 276 Gb of sequence data. The aim of the study was to test whether cataloging public T cell receptors could identify signatures of past pathogen exposure. A later genetic analysis took genome-wide SNP genotypes for about 55% of the roughly 670 donors and used that subset as a discovery cohort. Using immunosequencing, the study profiled T cell repertoires from around 670 subjects and related those repertoires to cytomegalovirus serostatus. Every repertoire in the discovery cohort had been generated on one and the same sequencing platform. To predict cytomegalovirus infection status, the study combined high-throughput TCR immunosequencing, statistical association of individual TCRs with disease status, and machine learning. An early release that covered roughly 600 HLA-typed donors contained about 290 gigabases of sequencing data and around 85 million unique TCR sequences. In an earlier analysis of a few hundred of the donors, high-throughput TCR beta sequencing was used to judge whether each TCR beta V gene segment behaved as functional or pseudogenic. Along with the approximately 650-subject first cohort, a separate validation cohort of 120 different subjects was used. In a later analysis, previously published TCR beta repertoires from 600 to 850 donors were re-analyzed and high-resolution HLA genotyping was added so that TCR occurrence patterns could be studied. Several DR-DQ haplotypes were handled as single units for association and clustering because linkage in the cohort was strong. The number of donors typed differed by locus, with roughly 620-640 for A, B, C, DRB1 and DQB1, around 560 for DQA1, about 610 for DPA1, and 450 to 480 for DPB1. Both class I and class II loci were covered by HLA typing, at four-digit resolution. Of the 300 to 450 genotyped donors, 81% fell in the genetic ancestry cluster associated with self-reported Caucasian donors. On average, about 240,000 unique TCR beta nucleotide sequences were sequenced per donor among more than 350 genotyped donors of the cohort, with roughly 19% of those sequences being non-productive. Donor age, sex, ethnicity and CMV serostatus were collected together with the repertoire data. Rather than using new phenotypic data, the later analysis identified candidate immune exposures from TCR beta sequences and from how often those sequences occurred across donors.

Broad study findings and their caveats: According to a later analysis, parvovirus B19, influenza, CMV and Epstein-Barr virus appeared linked to several top co-occurrence clusters. Immune exposure information for the cohort was limited to CMV serostatus. In an earlier analysis of some 640 of the donors, most TCR beta V segments were observed in productive rearrangements about 87% or about 30% of the time, broadly matching IMGT annotations. This cohort had only TCR beta chains sequenced, and the lack of alpha or paired-chain data limited which features could be detected. The earlier analysis of around 600 of the donors excluded approximately 17 rarely observed V segments, including chromosome 9 orphons, because counts were too low. Most TCR sequences were seen in very few donors, while some public TCRs were found in many individuals. A later analysis found that HLA-associated TCR beta chains were more clonally expanded and had lower generation probabilities than equally common non-associated chains. According to a later genetic analysis, donors in an Asian-associated ancestry cluster had fewer N-insertions in productive TCRs than the roughly 670-donor mean. Linkage disequilibrium might explain the correlated functional status among segregating V segments, but an unknown experimental factor could not be excluded. According to a later analysis, most CMV-associated TCR beta chains appeared to be HLA-restricted, and the HLA associations seemed to be driven largely by CMV exposure. The study listed 150 to 200 TCR beta chains as associated with cytomegalovirus. A few of the identified cytomegalovirus-associated TCR beta chains were confirmed in vitro to be specific for cytomegalovirus antigens. A group of highly shared sequence variants was considered likely to be a technical artifact of the sequencing pipeline. According to the authors, the approach could potentially be generalized to other disease states and immunological phenotypes. In a later analysis, TCR association rates were found to vary across HLA loci, with the most associated TCRs seen for DRB1 alleles and the fewest for HLA-C alleles. A later analysis associated about 16,000 TCR beta sequences with specific HLA alleles at a false discovery rate of 0.05. Assigning TCR associations to individual alleles was difficult when HLA alleles, especially DR and DQ, strongly co-occurred. Because some donors lacked HLA typing at each locus, the association tests relied only on the typed subset. In a later genetic analysis, a missense DCLRE1C variant was associated with V-gene and J-gene trimming of TCR beta chains, and the association was replicated in an independent cohort. Cytomegalovirus status was reported to be diagnosed by the classifier with high specificity and sensitivity in both the original and validation cohorts. Some IMGT-functional V segments, including TRBV6-2 and TRBV6-3, could not be distinguished by the 87-base-pair reads and were therefore excluded. A further reported finding was that TCR beta sequences accurately predicted the HLA-A and HLA-B alleles for most subjects in the first cohort. The presence/absence analyses assumed that sequencing depth was roughly uniform across donors, and that assumption may not be true.

The library was made by the immunoSEQ multiplex PCR assay. For the multiplex PCR, a mixture combining 60 forward primers for TCR Vbeta segments and 13 reverse primers for TCR Jbeta segments was used. A multiplex PCR assay on genomic DNA amplified the CDR3 region of rearranged TCR beta genes. On the Illumina HiSeq System, the amplified TCR beta libraries were sequenced as 87-base-pair reads. The paper's data handling went like this. In a later analysis, some 80 million unique TCR beta chains were counted across the approximately 640 repertoires, and roughly 11 million of these chains were shared by at least two donors. A nearest-neighbor algorithm error-corrected the raw reads and collapsed the reads into unique sequences, merging closely related sequences to remove PCR and sequencing errors. V, D and J gene segments were assigned by aligning CDR3 sequences to IMGT reference sequences. For a sequence to be retained, at least a six-nucleotide match to both a V gene segment and a J gene segment was required. Rearrangements were called productive when the CDR3 lacked stop codons and stayed in frame with V and J; all others were non-productive. Following IMGT convention, CDR3 was defined as the stretch from the second conserved V-encoded cysteine to the conserved J-encoded phenylalanine. Sequences without an unambiguous match to a single V gene segment were excluded from the earlier analysis of about 600 of the donors. An earlier analysis of a few hundred of the donors called V segments functional above 56.7% productive rearrangements and segregating when the between-donor standard deviation exceeded 5%. A statistical classification framework was built for diagnosing cytomegalovirus status from the catalog of TCR beta chain sequences. A later analysis assigned V and J genes by comparing TCR nucleotide sequences with IMGT/GENE-DB human TR gene sequences. A later analysis assigned CDR3 sequences and most-parsimonious VDJ recombination scenarios with the TCRdist pipeline. In a later analysis, every TCR beta chain was defined by the combination of its CDR3 amino acid sequence and its V-gene family, and reads without a unique V-gene family were dropped. To address suspected cross-contamination and a sequencing artifact, a later analysis removed a few hundred highly shared, low-generation-probability nucleotide sequences. In a later analysis, a clonal expansion index was calculated for each public chain from normalized within-repertoire ranks of inferred template counts. In a later analysis, generation probabilities were computed with a VDJ recombination model fitted to out-of-frame rearrangements, and the resulting probabilities were checked against IGoR. In a later analysis, hypergeometric tests were used to score TCR-TCR, TCR-HLA and TCR-CMV co-occurrence, with a repertoire-size bias correction applied to TCR pairs. False discovery rates were estimated in a later analysis by permuting HLA or CMV assignments 20 times. In a later analysis, co-occurring TCRs were grouped with DBSCAN, and TCRdist sequence similarity was added when clustering was performed within HLA-allele-positive subsets. Repertoires with fewer than 30,000 or more than 120,000 public chains were left out of co-occurrence clustering, as were about 5 repertoires with anomalous nucleotide sharing. TCRdb took over this immuneACCESS table, retaining in-frame rearrangements with V and J assigned. Such tables are incomplete; in checked studies, under half of the missing clones stem from an unresolved V gene, and the remainder is unexplained. V and J calls and clone size are given by that table; D and trimming were obtained from the DNA. The table of this sample itemizes roughly 120,000 clones. The ten largest clones represent roughly 0.94% of the sample.

The cohort consisted of hundreds of healthy bone marrow donors. At the time of sampling, every cohort member was nominally healthy, though immune exposures that went unrecorded were likely present. The donor was CMV seronegative and belonged to the group of under 400 seronegative cohort members. Each donor provided a peripheral blood sample, and peripheral blood mononuclear cells were used for TCR beta sequencing. Genomic DNA extraction from the blood cell samples was performed with the Qiagen DNeasy Blood Extraction Kit. Concerning this clone itself: Its antigen specificity is not known.

V sheds 2 bases and J sheds 12 bases, leaving 8 bases between their ends. For CDR1 and CDR2, the germline V gene lists MDHEN and SYDVKM. The CDR3 holds 11 amino acids from the cysteine to the phenylalanine. Only the CDR3 DNA stays, 33 bases, in frame from base 1. Material: PBMCs. This clonotype originated in a man between 18 and 35 years old in good health and CMV-seronegative. The sequence links TRBV28 to TRBJ2-1, with the D gene not clear enough to name. The CDR3 reads CASSLRGVQFF. The bases read TGTGCCAGCAGTTTAAGAGGCGTGCAGTTCTTC.